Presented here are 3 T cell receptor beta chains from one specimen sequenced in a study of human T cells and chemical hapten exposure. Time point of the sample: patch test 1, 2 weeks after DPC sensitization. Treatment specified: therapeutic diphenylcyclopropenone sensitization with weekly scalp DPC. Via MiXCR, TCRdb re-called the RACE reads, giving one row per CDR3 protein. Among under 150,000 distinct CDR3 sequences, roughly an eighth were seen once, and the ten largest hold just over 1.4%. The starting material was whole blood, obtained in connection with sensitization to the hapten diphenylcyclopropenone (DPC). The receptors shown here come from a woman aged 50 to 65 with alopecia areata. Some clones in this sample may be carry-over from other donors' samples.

The CDR3, as DNA: TGTGCCAGCAGTTCCCGCCCGGGGGGAAGCGGGAGGTCGAGAGGGCGCACAGATACGCAGTATTTT. Protein sequence: CASSSRPGGSGRSRGRTDTQYF. V usage is TRBV6-5 and J usage is TRBJ2-3; 9 bases agree with TRBD2. Germline V gives CDR1 MNHEY, CDR2 SVGAGI. Trimming took 4 bases from V and 1 from J; bases not matched to a gene: 24. This CDR3 spans 22 amino acids.

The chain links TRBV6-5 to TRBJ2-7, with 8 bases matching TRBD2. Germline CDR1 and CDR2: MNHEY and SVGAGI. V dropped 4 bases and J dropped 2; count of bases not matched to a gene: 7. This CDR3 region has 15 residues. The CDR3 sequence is CASSSPVAGTYEQYF. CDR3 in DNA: TGTGCCAGCAGTTCCCCCGTAGCGGGGACCTACGAGCAGTACTTC.

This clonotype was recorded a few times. CDR3 loop: CASSQELFARTGAEAFF. The CDR3 nucleotides are TGTGCCAGCAGCCAAGAATTGTTCGCAAGGACAGGCGCTGAAGCTTTCTTT. The chain joins TRBV4-2 to TRBJ1-1; 7 positions agree with TRBD1. V gave up 0 bases and J gave up 6 bases; unmatched junction bases: 13. In germline, CDR1 is LGHNA, CDR2 YNFKEQ. The CDR3 loop spans 17 amino acids.